This T cell receptor beta chain stems from a study of blood T cell repertoires in COVID-19. Whole-study context: Spain, Italy and the United States supplied samples that represented acute and convalescent COVID-19. T cells, B-cell-depleted T cells, or PBMCs supplied cDNA or gDNA.

The CDR3 covers 15 residues. The V segment lost 4 bases and the J segment 8 bases; nucleotides outside the gene matches: 12. Germline V lookup: CDR1 MDHEN, CDR2 SYDVKM. Authors' data handling: Amplified reference gene primers provided the basis for estimating nucleated cell counts. The repertoire was sequenced with immunoSEQ multiplex PCR; TCRdb's copy has only in-frame clones and lacks some. The V and J calls and the clone size are those of that table, but D and trimming were determined from the DNA. This table holds 30,000 to 50,000 clones, 94% found once. The TCR was taken from a human donor with active COVID-19. The donor label of this sample is uncertain. The chain combines TRBV28 with TRBJ2-7; 9 bases fit TRBD1. Sequenced: peripheral blood. CDR3 in DNA: TGTGCCAGCAGTTCACAGGGGGCTGACTTACGAAAGCAGTACTTC. It is translated as CASSSQGADLRKQYF.